These 19 T cell receptor beta chains came from one sample sequenced in a study of blood T cells in healthy people across ages. Next came a second PCR, run for roughly 7 to 12 cycles, which used a sample-barcoded 5' primer along with a J-beta primer mix. Each CDR3 protein is one row after TCRdb ran MiXCR on the 5' RACE reads. This table has about 770,000 distinct CDR3 sequences, about 42% appearing once. Specimen: blood. These receptors were collected from a man in his 60s in good health.

V and J are TRBV20-1 and TRBJ1-2; 8 bases are a match to TRBD1. The CDR3 has 14 amino acids. J was trimmed by 6 bases and V by 0 bases; bases with no gene match: 6. Germline V gives CDR1 DFQATT, CDR2 SNEGSKA (reference sequence). This chain's CDR3 is CSAREARGRDGYTF. The CDR3 nucleotides read TGCAGTGCTAGAGAAGCCAGGGGGCGCGATGGCTACACCTTC.

The CDR3 bases are TGCAGTGCTCCTGAACTTAATGAGCAGTTCTTC. Its translation: CSAPELNEQFF. V usage is TRBV20-1 and J usage is TRBJ2-1; the D is unclear. CDR1 and CDR2 from the germline V gene are DFQATT and SNEGSKA (reference sequence). The CDR3 consists of 11 residues. The V and J ends lost 5 bases and 7 bases respectively, with 9 bases between them.

J is TRBJ1-5 and V is TRBV20-1; 7 nucleotides line up with TRBD1. This CDR3 comprises 14 residues. Germline V gives CDR1 DFQATT, CDR2 SNEGSKA (reference sequence). After removal of 5 bases from V and 0 bases from J, the junction contained 4 bases not matched to a gene. Written as DNA, the CDR3 is TGCAGTGCTTCGGACAGGTTTAGCAATCAGCCCCAGCATTTT. It encodes CSASDRFSNQPQHF.

This clonotype was detected a few times. V and J are TRBV7-9 and TRBJ2-1; D gene ambiguous. CDR1 is SEHNR, CDR2 FQNEAQ, per germline (reference sequence). V lost 5 bases to trimming and J lost 6 bases, with 8 bases between them. This CDR3 spans 12 amino acids. CDR3 nucleotide sequence: TGTGCCAGCAGCCAGAATGTCAATGAGCAGTTCTTC. Translation: CASSQNVNEQFF.

This chain connects TRBV6-5 to TRBJ2-5; 11 nucleotides match TRBD1. Germline CDR1 reads MNHEY; CDR2 reads SVGAGI. The CDR3 sequence is 15 residues long. V trimming: 6 bases; J trimming: 5 bases; junction bases outside the gene matches: 8. CDR3 amino acids: CASSQRTGGSETQYF. The DNA of the CDR3 is TGTGCCAGCAGCCAAAGGACAGGGGGCTCGGAGACCCAGTACTTC.

The chain uses TRBV7-2 and TRBJ2-1; unclear D gene. Germline loops: CDR1 SGHTA, CDR2 FQGNSA. V was pared by 3 bases and J by 4 bases, with 10 bases between. The CDR3 is 14 residues long. This CDR3 reads CASSFDAGYNEQFF. The CDR3 DNA reads TGTGCCAGCAGCTTCGACGCTGGATACAATGAGCAGTTCTTC. The variable domain in full, completed from reference TRBV7-2 and TRBJ2-1, reads GAGVSQSPSNKVTEKGKDVELRCDPISGHTALYWYRQSLGQGLEFLIYFQGNSAPDKSGLPSDRFSAERTGGSVSTLTIQRTQQEDSAVYLCASSFDAGYNEQFFGPGTRLTVL.

This chain uses TRBV20-1 with TRBJ2-5, with 7 bases identical to TRBD1. This CDR3 spans 16 amino acids. The germline gives CDR1 DFQATT, CDR2 SNEGSKA (reference sequence). Trimming cost V 3 bases and J 1 base; bases outside gene matches: 11. CDR3 DNA: TGCAGTGCTAGTAGCAGGGGGTACTCCCGCCAAGAGACCCAGTACTTC. It specifies CSASSRGYSRQETQYF.

This clonotype was counted a few times. V usage is TRBV4-3 and J usage is TRBJ2-5; 9 positions match TRBD1. The J call is doubtful: the DNA matches TRBJ2-7 better. Germline V gene sequence: CDR1 LGHNA, CDR2 YSLEER. This CDR3 contains 14 residues. The CDR3 loop reads CASSPRTGDGEQYF. The CDR3 region has the DNA TGCGCCAGCAGCCCTAGGACAGGGGACGGCGAGCAGTACTTC.

This clonotype appeared a single time. This sequence joins TRBV10-2 and TRBJ2-3; the match to TRBD2 covers 10 bases. V lost 6 bases, J lost 7 bases, and 7 bases stayed unmatched. The CDR3 length is 14 residues. The germline CDR1 and CDR2 sequences are WSHSY and SAAADI. CDR3 loop: CASRELAGYYTQYF. For the CDR3, the DNA is TGCGCCAGCAGGGAACTAGCGGGGTATTATACGCAGTATTTT.

V gene TRBV20-1 combines with J gene TRBJ1-1, with D perhaps matching TRBD1 (5 bases). The germline V and J ends were trimmed by 1 base and 2 bases, with 11 bases remaining between them. The germline V gene encodes CDR1 DFQATT and CDR2 SNEGSKA (reference sequence). The CDR3 extends over 14 amino acids. The CDR3 sequence: CSARVPGLNTEAFF. CDR3 bases: TGCAGTGCTAGAGTCCCGGGACTCAACACTGAAGCTTTCTTT.

The CDR3 is CASAAGIAEAFF. For the CDR3, the DNA is TGTGCCAGCGCCGCGGGCATCGCTGAAGCTTTCTTT. The V and J genes are TRBV28 and TRBJ1-1, with no clear D. Trimming stripped 8 bases from V and 6 bases from J, with 13 bases between. CDR3 size: 12 residues. Germline CDR1 MDHEN, CDR2 SYDVKM.

This clonotype was counted a few times. The chain employs TRBV7-2 and TRBJ2-1; D is possibly TRBD2 (6 bases). V lost 6 bases to trimming and J lost 7 bases, with 19 bases between them. The germline CDR1 and CDR2 sequences are SGHTA and FQGNSA. The CDR3 is 15 amino acids. CDR3 sequence (DNA): TGTGCCAGCAGAATAGGGCAGGGAGGACGTAATGAGCAGTTCTTC. It translates to CASRIGQGGRNEQFF. The entire variable domain, with the rest obtained from reference TRBV7-2 and TRBJ2-1, is as follows: GAGVSQSPSNKVTEKGKDVELRCDPISGHTALYWYRQSLGQGLEFLIYFQGNSAPDKSGLPSDRFSAERTGGSVSTLTIQRTQQEDSAVYLCASRIGQGGRNEQFFGPGTRLTVL.

For this clonotype: A junction end diverges from the germline sequence, so it may reflect a read error. This sequence joins TRBV12-3 or TRBV12-4 and TRBJ2-5, with 7 bases identical to TRBD1. The CDR3 is made up of 20 amino acids. CDR3 DNA: TGTGCCAGCAGTTTAGGACAAAAGGGGTGGGATAAAGGGGGCAGAGAGACCCGGTACTTC. Protein: CASSLGQKGWDKGGRETRYF.

The rearrangement joins TRBV4-1 to TRBJ2-6, with D unresolved. The length of the CDR3 is 18 residues. V lost 1 base and J 0 bases, leaving 13 bases between the germline ends. The germline V gene has CDR1 MGHRA and CDR2 YSYEKL. CDR3 amino acids: CASSQGVSEISGANVLTF. The CDR3 DNA reads as TGCGCCAGCAGCCAAGGTGTGTCAGAAATCTCTGGGGCCAACGTCCTGACTTTC.

This chain uses TRBV6-1 with TRBJ1-1; D is uncertain. Germline lookup yields CDR1 MNHNS and CDR2 SASEGT. The CDR3 loop spans 13 amino acids. The germline V and J ends were trimmed by 5 bases and 4 bases, with 11 bases remaining between them. CDR3 nucleotides: TGTGCCAGCAGTAAAAACATGGGCACTGAAGCTTTCTTT. Amino acids: CASSKNMGTEAFF.

In this sample, this clonotype turned up a few times. The chain links TRBV2 to TRBJ2-1; unclear D gene. The germline V gene has CDR1 SNHLY and CDR2 FYNNEI. CDR3 size: 13 residues. Trimming cost V 1 base and J 10 bases, with 11 bases left between them. CDR3 loop: CASSEEGFDEQFF. The CDR3 bases are TGTGCCAGCAGTGAAGAGGGTTTTGACGAGCAGTTCTTC.

The V and J genes are TRBV27 and TRBJ2-3; D gene ambiguous. The germline V and J ends were trimmed by 7 bases and 0 bases, with 14 bases remaining between them. The CDR3 is made up of 15 amino acids. CDR1 and CDR2 from the germline V gene are MNHEY and SMNVEV (reference sequence). CDR3 sequence: CASTSLQYSTDTQYF. In nucleotides, the CDR3 is TGTGCCAGCACCTCCCTACAGTATAGCACAGATACGCAGTATTTT.

J is TRBJ2-7 and V is TRBV29-1, with D perhaps TRBD2 (5 bases). From germline, CDR1 is SQVTM and CDR2 ANQGSEA. The CDR3 consists of 14 residues. Trimming removed 6 bases at V and 7 bases at J, with 22 bases between. The CDR3 loop reads CSVRGPPTLGEQYF. The DNA for the CDR3 is TGCAGCGTCCGGGGTCCCCCCACCTTAGGAGAGCAGTACTTC.

The genes are TRBV4-3 and TRBJ2-7, with TRBD2 identical over 11 bases. This CDR3 spans 13 amino acids. V lost 5 bases to trimming and J lost 7 bases; unmatched junction nucleotides: 4. Germline CDR1 LGHNA, CDR2 YSLEER. The CDR3 DNA reads TGCGCCAGCAGCGAACTAGCGGGAGCGGAGCAGTACTTC. Its protein product is CASSELAGAEQYF.